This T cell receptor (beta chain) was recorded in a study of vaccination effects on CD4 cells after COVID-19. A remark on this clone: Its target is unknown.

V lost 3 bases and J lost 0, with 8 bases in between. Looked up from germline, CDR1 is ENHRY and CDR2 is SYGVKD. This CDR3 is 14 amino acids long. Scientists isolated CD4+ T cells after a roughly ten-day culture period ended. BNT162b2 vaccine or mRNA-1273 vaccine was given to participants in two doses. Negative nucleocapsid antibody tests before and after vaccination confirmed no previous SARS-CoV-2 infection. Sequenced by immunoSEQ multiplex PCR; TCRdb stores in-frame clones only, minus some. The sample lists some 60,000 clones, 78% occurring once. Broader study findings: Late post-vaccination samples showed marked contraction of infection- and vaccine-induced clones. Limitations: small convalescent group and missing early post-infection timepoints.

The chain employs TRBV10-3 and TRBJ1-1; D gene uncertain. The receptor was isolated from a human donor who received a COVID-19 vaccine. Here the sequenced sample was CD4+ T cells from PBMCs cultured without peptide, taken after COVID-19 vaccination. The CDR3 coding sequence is TGTGCCATCAGTGAAGGCAGAGTGAACACTGAAGCTTTCTTT. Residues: CAISEGRVNTEAFF.